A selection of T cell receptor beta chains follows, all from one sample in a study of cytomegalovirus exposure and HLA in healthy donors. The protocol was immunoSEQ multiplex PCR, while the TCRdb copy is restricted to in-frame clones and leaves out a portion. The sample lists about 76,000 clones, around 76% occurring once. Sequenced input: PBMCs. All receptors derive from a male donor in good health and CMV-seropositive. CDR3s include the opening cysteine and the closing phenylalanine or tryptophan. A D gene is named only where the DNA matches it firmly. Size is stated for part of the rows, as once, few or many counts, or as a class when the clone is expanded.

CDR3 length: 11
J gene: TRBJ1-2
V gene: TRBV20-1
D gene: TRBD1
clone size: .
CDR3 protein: CSAPDRGGYTF
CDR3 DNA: TGCAGTGCACCTGACAGGGGTGGCTACACCTTC

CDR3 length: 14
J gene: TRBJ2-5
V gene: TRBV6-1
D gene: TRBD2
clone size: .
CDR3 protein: CASSHSGGPETQYF
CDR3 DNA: TGTGCCAGCAGTCATAGCGGGGGGCCCGAGACCCAGTACTTC

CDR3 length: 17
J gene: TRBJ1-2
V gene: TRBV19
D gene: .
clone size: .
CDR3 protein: CASSSSGETPIRYGYTF
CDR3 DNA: TGTGCCAGTAGCTCGTCCGGGGAAACACCTATTCGATATGGCTACACCTTC

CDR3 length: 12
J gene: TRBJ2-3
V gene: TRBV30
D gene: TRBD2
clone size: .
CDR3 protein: CARAGMADTQYF
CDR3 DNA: TGTGCCAGAGCGGGGATGGCAGATACGCAGTATTTT

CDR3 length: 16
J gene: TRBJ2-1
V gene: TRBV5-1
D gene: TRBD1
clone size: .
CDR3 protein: CASSVGDRGSRNEQFF
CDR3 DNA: TGCGCCAGCAGCGTAGGGGACAGGGGTTCTAGGAATGAGCAGTTCTTC

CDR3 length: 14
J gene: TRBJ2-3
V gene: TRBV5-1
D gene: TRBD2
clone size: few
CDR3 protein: CASSQGLVIDTQYF
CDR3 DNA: TGCGCCAGCAGCCAGGGACTAGTCATAGATACGCAGTATTTT

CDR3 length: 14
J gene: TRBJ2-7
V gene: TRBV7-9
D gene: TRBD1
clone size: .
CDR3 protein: CASSNRQGRYEQYF
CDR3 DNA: TGTGCCAGCAGCAACAGACAGGGGCGATACGAGCAGTACTTC

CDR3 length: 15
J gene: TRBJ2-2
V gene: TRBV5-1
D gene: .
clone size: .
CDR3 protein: CASSVLYNPTGELFF
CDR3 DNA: TGCGCCAGCAGCGTCCTGTACAACCCGACCGGGGAGCTGTTTTTT

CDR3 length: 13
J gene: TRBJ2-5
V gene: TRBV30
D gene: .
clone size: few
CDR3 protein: CAWGRLVQETQYF
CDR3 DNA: TGTGCCTGGGGCAGACTAGTCCAGGAGACCCAGTACTTC

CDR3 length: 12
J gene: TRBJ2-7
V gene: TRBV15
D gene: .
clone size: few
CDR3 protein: CATSQGGYEQYF
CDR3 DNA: TGTGCCACCAGTCAAGGGGGTTACGAGCAGTACTTC

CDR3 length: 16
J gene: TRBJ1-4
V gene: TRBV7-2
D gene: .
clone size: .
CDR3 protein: CASSLGRSWESEKLFF
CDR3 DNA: TGTGCCAGCAGCTTAGGCAGGAGTTGGGAGAGTGAAAAACTGTTTTTT

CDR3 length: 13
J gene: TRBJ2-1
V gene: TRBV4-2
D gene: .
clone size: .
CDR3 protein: CASSPDTYNEQFF
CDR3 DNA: TGTGCCAGCAGCCCCGACACCTACAATGAGCAGTTCTTC

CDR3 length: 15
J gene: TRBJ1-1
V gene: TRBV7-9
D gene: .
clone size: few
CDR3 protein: CASSPGSGSNTEAFF
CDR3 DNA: TGTGCCAGCAGCCCAGGGAGCGGGTCCAACACTGAAGCTTTCTTT

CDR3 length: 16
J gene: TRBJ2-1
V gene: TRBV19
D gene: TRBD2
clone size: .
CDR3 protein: CASSTRLAGGGDEQFF
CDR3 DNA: TGTGCCAGTAGTACTAGACTAGCGGGAGGAGGGGATGAGCAGTTCTTC

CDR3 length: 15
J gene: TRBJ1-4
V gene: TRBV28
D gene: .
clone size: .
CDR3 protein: CASSLPQATNEKLFF
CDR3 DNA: TGTGCCAGCAGTTTACCACAAGCAACTAATGAAAAACTGTTTTTT

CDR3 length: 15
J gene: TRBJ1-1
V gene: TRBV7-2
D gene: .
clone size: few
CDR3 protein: CASSLDGEVNTEAFF
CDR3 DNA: TGTGCCAGCAGCTTAGATGGGGAGGTGAACACTGAAGCTTTCTTT

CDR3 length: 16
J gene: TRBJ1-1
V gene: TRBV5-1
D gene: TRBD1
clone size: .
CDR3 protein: CASSLVAGTGATEAFF
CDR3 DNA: TGCGCCAGCAGCTTGGTGGCCGGGACAGGGGCCACTGAAGCTTTCTTT

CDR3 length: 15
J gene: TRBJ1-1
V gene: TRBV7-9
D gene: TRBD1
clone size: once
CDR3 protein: CASSSYRGRETEAFF
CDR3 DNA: TGTGCCAGCAGCTCATACAGGGGGCGGGAGACTGAAGCTTTCTTT

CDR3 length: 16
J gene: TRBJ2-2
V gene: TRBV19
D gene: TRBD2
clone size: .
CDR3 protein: CASSATSGSRTGELFF
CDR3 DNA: TGTGCCAGTAGTGCCACTAGCGGGAGTAGGACCGGGGAGCTGTTTTTT

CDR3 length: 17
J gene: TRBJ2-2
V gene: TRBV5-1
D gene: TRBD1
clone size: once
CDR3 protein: CASRDRDRGGSTGELFF
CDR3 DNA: TGCGCCAGCAGGGACCGGGACAGGGGCGGGAGCACCGGGGAGCTGTTTTTT

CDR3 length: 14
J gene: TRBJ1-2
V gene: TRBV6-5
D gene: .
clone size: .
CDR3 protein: CASSYWGGTYGYTF
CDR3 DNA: TGTGCCAGCAGTTACTGGGGGGGGACCTATGGCTACACCTTC

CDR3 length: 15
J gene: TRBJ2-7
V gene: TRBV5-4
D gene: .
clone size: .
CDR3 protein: CASSEGGSFAYEQYF
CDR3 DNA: TGTGCCAGCAGTGAGGGGGGGTCCTTTGCCTACGAGCAGTACTTC

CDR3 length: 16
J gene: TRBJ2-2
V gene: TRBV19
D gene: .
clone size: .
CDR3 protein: CASLPRAQKNTGELFF
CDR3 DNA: TGTGCCAGTCTACCCAGGGCGCAGAAGAACACCGGGGAGCTGTTTTTT

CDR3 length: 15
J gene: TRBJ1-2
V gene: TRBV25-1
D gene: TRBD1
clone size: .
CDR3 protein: CAIHLGTGDNYGYTF
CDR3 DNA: TGTGCCATCCACCTTGGGACAGGGGACAACTATGGCTACACCTTC

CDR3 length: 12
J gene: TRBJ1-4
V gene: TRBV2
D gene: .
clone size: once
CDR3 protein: CASLREDEKLFF
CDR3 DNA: TGTGCCAGCCTCAGGGAAGATGAAAAACTGTTTTTT

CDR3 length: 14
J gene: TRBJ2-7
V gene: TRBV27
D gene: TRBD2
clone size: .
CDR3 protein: CASSDGLATYEQYF
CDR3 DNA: TGTGCCAGCAGTGACGGACTAGCGACCTACGAGCAGTACTTC